These T cell receptor beta chains were read from a single sample in a study of naive and memory T cell subsets. MiXCR was run by TCRdb on the 5' RACE reads, yielding one entry per CDR3 protein. The data show more than 55,000 distinct CDR3 sequences, with around 8% seen just once and around a tenth held by the top ten. The source of these receptors is a female donor in good health. Each CDR3 is given with its conserved first and last residue. D genes are given only for firm matches. Some rows have no size entry. The others give once, few or many, or a class for an expanded clone.

clone_size: -
j_call: TRBJ1-1
v_call: TRBV4-1
d_call: -
cdr3_aa: CASSQVWSGAEAFF
cdr3_nt: TGCGCCAGCAGCCAAGTCTGGTCCGGGGCTGAAGCTTTCTTT

clone_size: -
j_call: TRBJ1-4
v_call: TRBV4-2
d_call: TRBD1
cdr3_aa: CASSHGTGEGEKLFF
cdr3_nt: TGTGCCAGCAGCCACGGGACAGGGGAAGGTGAAAAACTGTTTTTT

clone_size: once
j_call: TRBJ2-7
v_call: TRBV6-2/TRBV6-3
d_call: -
cdr3_aa: CASSSARQVNSYEQYF
cdr3_nt: TGTGCCAGCAGTTCCGCCCGACAGGTAAACTCCTACGAGCAGTACTTC

clone_size: many
j_call: TRBJ1-3
v_call: TRBV5-5
d_call: -
cdr3_aa: CASSGGDTSGNTIYF
cdr3_nt: TGTGCCAGCAGCGGCGGGGACACCTCTGGAAACACCATATATTTT

clone_size: many
j_call: TRBJ1-1
v_call: TRBV9
d_call: -
cdr3_aa: CASSPQPPGLNTEAFF
cdr3_nt: TGTGCCAGCAGCCCACAACCCCCGGGCTTGAACACTGAAGCTTTCTTT

clone_size: many
j_call: TRBJ1-2
v_call: TRBV6-5
d_call: -
cdr3_aa: CASSGSNYGYTF
cdr3_nt: TGTGCCAGCAGCGGATCTAACTATGGCTACACCTTC

clone_size: few
j_call: TRBJ1-5
v_call: TRBV20-1
d_call: -
cdr3_aa: CSASSPGPTQPQHF
cdr3_nt: TGCAGTGCTAGTAGCCCTGGGCCGACTCAGCCCCAGCATTTT

clone_size: few
j_call: TRBJ2-7
v_call: TRBV20-1
d_call: -
cdr3_aa: CSARTKRYEQYF
cdr3_nt: TGCAGTGCCCGGACAAAGCGCTACGAGCAGTACTTC

clone_size: few
j_call: TRBJ1-4
v_call: TRBV6-1
d_call: -
cdr3_aa: CASRSGTANEKLFF
cdr3_nt: TGTGCCAGTCGTTCCGGGACCGCTAATGAAAAACTGTTTTTT

clone_size: few
j_call: TRBJ2-1
v_call: TRBV5-6
d_call: -
cdr3_aa: CASSLSGATERGFF
cdr3_nt: TGTGCCAGCAGCTTGTCCGGGGCCACCGAAAGGGGGTTCTTC

clone_size: -
j_call: TRBJ1-6
v_call: TRBV18
d_call: -
cdr3_aa: CASSPARRENSPLHF
cdr3_nt: TGTGCCAGCTCACCGGCTAGAAGGGAGAATTCACCCCTCCACTTT